The T cell receptor beta chain described here comes from a study of blood T cell repertoires in COVID-19. On the study more broadly: Material from acute and convalescent COVID-19 was sourced from the United States, Italy and Spain. T cells, B-cell-depleted T cells, or PBMCs supplied cDNA or gDNA.

V was cut by 4 bases and J by 4 bases, with 7 bases left in between. The V gene's germline CDR1 is SGHTA and CDR2 FQGNSA. The CDR3 extends over 13 amino acids. Per the authors' pipeline: Reference gene primer amplification gave nucleated cell count estimates. The data were produced by immunoSEQ multiplex PCR, yet TCRdb's version contains in-frame clones alone and is incomplete. That table supplies the V and J calls and clone size; D and trimming were determined from the DNA. The sample contains around 300,000 clones, 85% of which appear only once. This receptor was taken from a woman between 50 and 59 years old with active or convalescent COVID-19. The chain joins TRBV7-2 to TRBJ2-2; D gene uncertain. The source material was peripheral blood. CDR3 sequence: CASSSLITGELFF. CDR3 sequence (DNA): TGTGCCAGCAGCTCCCTTATCACCGGGGAGCTGTTTTTT.